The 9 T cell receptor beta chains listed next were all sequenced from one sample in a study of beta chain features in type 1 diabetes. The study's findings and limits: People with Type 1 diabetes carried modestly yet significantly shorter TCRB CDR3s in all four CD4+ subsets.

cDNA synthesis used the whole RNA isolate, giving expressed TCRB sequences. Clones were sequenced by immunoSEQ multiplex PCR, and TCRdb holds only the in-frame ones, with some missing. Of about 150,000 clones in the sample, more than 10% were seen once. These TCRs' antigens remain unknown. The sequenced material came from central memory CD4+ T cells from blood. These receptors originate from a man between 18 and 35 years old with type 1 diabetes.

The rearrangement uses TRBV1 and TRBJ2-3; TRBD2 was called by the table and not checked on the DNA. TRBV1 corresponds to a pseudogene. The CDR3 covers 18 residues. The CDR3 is CTSTHPQAGGTSTDTQYF. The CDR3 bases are TGCACCAGCACTCACCCCCAAGCGGGGGGGACAAGCACAGATACGCAGTATTTT.

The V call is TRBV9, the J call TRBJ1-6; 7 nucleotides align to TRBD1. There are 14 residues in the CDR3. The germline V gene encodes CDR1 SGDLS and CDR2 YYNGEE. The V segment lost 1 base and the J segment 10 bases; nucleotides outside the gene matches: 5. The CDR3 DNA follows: TGTGCCAGCAGCGTAAACAGGGGTGAATCACCCCTCCACTTT. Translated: CASSVNRGESPLHF.

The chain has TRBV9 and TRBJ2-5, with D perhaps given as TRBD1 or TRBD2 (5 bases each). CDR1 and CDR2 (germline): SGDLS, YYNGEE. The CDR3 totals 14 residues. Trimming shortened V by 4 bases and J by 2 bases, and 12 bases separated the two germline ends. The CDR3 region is CASSTGDPQETQYF. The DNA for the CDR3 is TGTGCCAGCAGCACTGGGGACCCGCAAGAGACCCAGTACTTC.

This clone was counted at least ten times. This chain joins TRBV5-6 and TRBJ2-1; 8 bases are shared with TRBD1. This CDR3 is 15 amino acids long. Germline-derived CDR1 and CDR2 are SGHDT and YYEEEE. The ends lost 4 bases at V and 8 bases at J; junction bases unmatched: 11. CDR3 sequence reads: CASSTGQGPGDEQFF. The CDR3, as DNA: TGTGCCAGCAGCACAGGACAGGGTCCTGGCGATGAGCAGTTCTTC.

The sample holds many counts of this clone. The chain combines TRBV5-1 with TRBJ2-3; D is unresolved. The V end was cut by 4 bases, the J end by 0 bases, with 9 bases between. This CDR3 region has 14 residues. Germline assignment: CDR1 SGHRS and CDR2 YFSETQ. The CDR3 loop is CASSRERSTDTQYF. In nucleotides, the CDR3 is TGCGCCAGCAGCCGAGAACGCAGCACAGATACGCAGTATTTT.

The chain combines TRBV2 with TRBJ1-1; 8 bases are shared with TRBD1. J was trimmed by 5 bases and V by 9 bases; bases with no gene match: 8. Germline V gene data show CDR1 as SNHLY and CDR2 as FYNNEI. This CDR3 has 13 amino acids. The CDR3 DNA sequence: TGTGCCAGTAAGGACAGGGAGGGGACTGAAGCTTTCTTT. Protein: CASKDREGTEAFF.

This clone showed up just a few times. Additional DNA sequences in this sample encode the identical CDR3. The CDR3 here is CASSRGPNEKLFF. The CDR3 DNA reads as TGTGCCAGCAGTAGGGGGCCAAATGAAAAACTGTTTTTT. The chain uses TRBV28 and TRBJ1-4; 7 positions agree with TRBD1. Germline CDR1 is MDHEN and CDR2 is SYDVKM. Unmatched junction bases numbered 2, after V lost 5 bases and J lost 5 bases. The CDR3 is 13 amino acids. Full variable domain (missing parts from reference TRBV28 and TRBJ1-4): DVKVTQSSRYLVKRTGEKVFLECVQDMDHENMFWYRQDPGLGLRLIYFSYDVKMKEKGDIPEGYSVSREKKERFSLILESASTNQTSMYLCASSRGPNEKLFFGSGTQLSVL.

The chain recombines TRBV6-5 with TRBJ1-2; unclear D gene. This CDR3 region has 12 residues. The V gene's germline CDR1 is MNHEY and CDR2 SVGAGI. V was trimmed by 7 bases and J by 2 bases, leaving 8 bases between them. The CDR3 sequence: CASKAHNYGYTF. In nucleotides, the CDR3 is TGTGCCAGCAAGGCACACAACTATGGCTACACCTTC.

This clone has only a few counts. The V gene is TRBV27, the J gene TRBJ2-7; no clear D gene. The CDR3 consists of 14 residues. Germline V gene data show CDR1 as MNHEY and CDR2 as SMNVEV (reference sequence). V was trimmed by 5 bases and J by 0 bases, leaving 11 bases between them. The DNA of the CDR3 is TGTGCCAGCAGTCCCTCGGCGGTCTCCTACGAGCAGTACTTC. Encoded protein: CASSPSAVSYEQYF.